A single sample gave rise to the 20 T cell receptor beta chains below, sequenced in a study of blood T cell repertoires in COVID-19. Libraries were prepared by immunoSEQ multiplex PCR; TCRdb keeps only in-frame clonotypes and omits some of them. Of about 88,000 clones in the sample, less than 85% were seen once. The sequencing sample was made of peripheral blood. Every receptor here comes from a human donor in a cohort sampled during active COVID-19.

In nucleotides, the CDR3 is TGTGCCAGCAGCACGGGACTAGCGGGAATCTTTCATACGCAGTATTTT. It yields the protein CASSTGLAGIFHTQYF. This chain joins TRBV7-9 and TRBJ2-3, with TRBD2 matching 13 bases. After removal of 5 bases from V and 7 bases from J, the junction contained 9 bases not matched to a gene. Germline CDR1 reads SEHNR; CDR2 reads FQNEAQ (reference sequence). The CDR3 sequence is 16 residues long.

The V gene is TRBV19, the J gene TRBJ1-4; the D gene is possibly TRBD1 (5 bases). Per the germline V gene, CDR1 is LNHDA and CDR2 is SQIVND (reference sequence). The ends were cut back, 7 bases at V and 6 bases at J, with 18 bases in the middle. The CDR3 is 15 amino acids. The CDR3 nucleotides read TGTGCCAGTACCAGCCAGGGAACACATTATGAAAAACTGTTTTTT. It is translated as CASTSQGTHYEKLFF.

The V call is TRBV25-1, the J call TRBJ2-1, with 9 nucleotides matching TRBD1. This CDR3 is 17 amino acids long. V was pared by 1 base and J by 3 bases, with 7 bases of the junction left unmatched. Germline CDR1 reads MGHDK; CDR2 reads SYGVNS. CDR3 DNA sequence: TGTGCCAGCAGTGAATTTGTCCGGACAGGGGTCTACAATGAGCAGTTCTTC. Amino acid sequence: CASSEFVRTGVYNEQFF.

The rearrangement joins TRBV5-4 to TRBJ2-5; D possibly corresponds to TRBD1 (5 bases). The CDR3 contains 15 residues. The germline gives CDR1 SGHNT, CDR2 YYREEE (reference sequence). The V end was cut by 2 bases, the J end by 2 bases, with 13 bases between. The CDR3 spells CASSFLPTEQETQYF. The CDR3 DNA reads TGTGCCAGCAGCTTCTTACCGACAGAACAAGAGACCCAGTACTTC.

This rearrangement joins TRBV7-9 to TRBJ2-6; D is perhaps TRBD1 (7 bases). The germline V and J ends were trimmed by 3 bases and 0 bases, with 18 bases remaining between them. Germline CDR1 SEHNR, CDR2 FQNEAQ (reference sequence). This CDR3 comprises 19 residues. In DNA form, the CDR3 reads TGTGCCAGCAGCTTTAACGGAGGGGGCTATCGCTCTGGGGCCAACGTCCTGACTTTC. This encodes CASSFNGGGYRSGANVLTF.

The chain is built from TRBV5-4 and TRBJ2-5, with D perhaps matching TRBD1 (5 bases). The CDR3 sequence is 17 residues long. With 3 bases removed from V and 7 bases from J, the gap between germline ends came to 25 bases. Per germline, CDR1 SGHNT and CDR2 YYREEE (reference sequence). CDR3 sequence: CASSSKRTQGRLGTQYF. The CDR3 nucleotides read TGTGCCAGCAGCTCTAAGCGCACCCAGGGTAGACTGGGGACCCAGTACTTC.

This clone came up a few times. The chain combines TRBV18 with TRBJ2-2; tentative D call: TRBD2 (6 bases). V gave up 0 bases and J gave up 5 bases, with 13 bases separating them. The CDR3 extends over 16 amino acids. Germline V gene data show CDR1 as KGHSH and CDR2 as LQKENI. In DNA form, the CDR3 reads TGTGCCAGCTCACCACCGATGGGGGGTGTAACCGGGGAGCTGTTTTTT. Translation: CASSPPMGGVTGELFF. Supplemented by reference TRBV18 and TRBJ2-2, the full variable domain reads NAGVMQNPRHLVRRRGQEARLRCSPMKGHSHVYWYRQLPEEGLKFMVYLQKENIIDESGMPKERFSAEFPKEGPSILRIQQVVRGDSAAYFCASSPPMGGVTGELFFGEGSRLTVL.

This clone was detected only a few times. The chain combines TRBV5-4 with TRBJ1-6, with D possibly being TRBD1 (5 bases). Germline assignment: CDR1 SGHNT and CDR2 YYREEE (reference sequence). The CDR3 totals 13 residues. Trimming left V 0 bases short and J 10 bases short, with 8 bases between. CDR3 protein: CASSLAGESPLHF. The CDR3 coding sequence is TGTGCCAGCAGCTTGGCGGGGGAATCACCCCTCCACTTT.

The chain is built from TRBV29-1 and TRBJ2-1, with TRBD1 identical over 11 bases. CDR1 and CDR2 from the germline V gene are SQVTM and ANQGSEA. Trimming removed 7 bases from V and 8 bases from J; junction bases left unmatched: 4. The CDR3 length is 12 residues. DNA for the CDR3: TGCAGCGGGACAGGGGGCTTAGATGAGCAGTTCTTC. As protein: CSGTGGLDEQFF.

The chain couples TRBV28 to TRBJ2-6, with D perhaps matching TRBD1 (6 bases). Trimming left V 8 bases short and J 8 bases short, with 13 bases between. Germline CDR1 is MDHEN and CDR2 is SYDVKM. This CDR3 is built from 13 residues. CDR3 in DNA: TGTGCCAGCCAGGGGTCGGAGACCAACGTCCTGACTTTC. This gives the protein CASQGSETNVLTF. Full variable domain (remainder filled in from reference TRBV28 and TRBJ2-6): DVKVTQSSRYLVKRTGEKVFLECVQDMDHENMFWYRQDPGLGLRLIYFSYDVKMKEKGDIPEGYSVSREKKERFSLILESASTNQTSMYLCASQGSETNVLTFGAGSRLTVL.

The CDR3, as DNA: TGTGCCAGCAGTTACACCAGACAGGGGGTTCCTGGCTACACCTTC. Its translation: CASSYTRQGVPGYTF. This rearrangement joins TRBV6-2 or TRBV6-3 to TRBJ1-2; 9 bases are shared with TRBD1. CDR3 length: 15 amino acids. Trimming took 2 bases from V and 7 from J; bases not matched to a gene: 8. Germline lookup yields CDR1 MNHEY and CDR2 SVGEGT.

The rearrangement uses TRBV27 and TRBJ2-6; 7 bases agree with TRBD1. The CDR3 loop spans 17 amino acids. Germline V gives CDR1 MNHEY, CDR2 SMNVEV (reference sequence). The V segment lost 4 bases and the J segment 2 bases; nucleotides outside the gene matches: 8. This CDR3 is CASSSLYRGAGANVLTF. The CDR3 coding sequence is TGTGCCAGCAGTTCTCTCTACAGGGGCGCTGGGGCCAACGTCCTGACTTTC.

This chain joins TRBV28 and TRBJ1-6, with D hard to call. CDR3 size: 14 residues. Germline V CDR1 and CDR2: MDHEN, SYDVKM. Trimming pared 4 bases from V and 5 bases from J, leaving 9 bases between. CDR3 protein: CASSSGPHNSPLHF. Written as DNA, the CDR3 is TGTGCCAGCAGTTCGGGTCCTCATAATTCACCCCTCCACTTT.

CDR3 sequence reads: CASSPLNPLENTDTQYF. The DNA for the CDR3 is TGTGCCAGTAGTCCGCTAAACCCACTAGAGAACACAGATACGCAGTATTTT. The V gene is TRBV19, the J gene TRBJ2-3; D is perhaps TRBD2 (5 bases). Germline-derived CDR1 and CDR2 are LNHDA and SQIVND (reference sequence). The CDR3 spans 17 residues. V lost 5 bases, J lost 2 bases, and 20 bases lay in between.

J is TRBJ2-2 and V is TRBV24-1; TRBD2 aligns across 11 bases. The CDR3 extends over 18 amino acids. The germline V gene encodes CDR1 KGHDR and CDR2 SFDVKD. After removal of 3 bases from V and 5 bases from J, the junction contained 10 bases not matched to a gene. The CDR3 loop is CATSDRTPGLAVTGELFF. In DNA, the CDR3 is TGTGCCACCAGTGATCGCACTCCGGGACTAGCGGTTACCGGGGAGCTGTTTTTT.

The chain couples TRBV6-4 to TRBJ1-2; possibly TRBD1 for D (5 bases). The germline V and J ends were trimmed by 5 bases and 8 bases, with 15 bases remaining between them. The CDR3 has 13 residues. Germline-derived CDR1 and CDR2 are MRHNA and SNTAGT. CDR3 DNA sequence: TGTGCCAGCAGTTCAGCCGGGGGTGGCGGCTACACCTTC. Encoded protein: CASSSAGGGGYTF.

The rearrangement links TRBV28 to TRBJ1-4, with TRBD1 matching over 7 bases. The CDR3 runs to 15 residues. Germline CDR1 reads MDHEN; CDR2 reads SYDVKM. The trim removed 6 bases at V and 8 bases at J, leaving 12 bases unmatched. Here the CDR3 reads CASRILSGGREKLFF. As DNA, the CDR3 is TGTGCCAGCAGGATACTCTCAGGGGGACGAGAAAAACTGTTTTTT.

This sequence joins TRBV29-1 and TRBJ2-1; weak D call: TRBD2 (6 bases). CDR1 is SQVTM and CDR2 is ANQGSEA in the germline V gene. The CDR3 contains 15 residues. V was trimmed by 3 bases and J by 0 bases, leaving 12 bases between them. The CDR3: CSVEGGTSSYNEQFF. CDR3 DNA: TGCAGCGTTGAGGGGGGAACGAGCTCCTACAATGAGCAGTTCTTC.

This clone has only one observation. The chain joins TRBV27 to TRBJ1-1; tentatively, D is TRBD1 (6 bases). Germline-derived CDR1 and CDR2 are MNHEY and SMNVEV (reference sequence). V was cut by 5 bases and J by 4 bases, with 11 bases left in between. This CDR3 comprises 13 residues. The CDR3 loop reads CASSPLRGTEAFF. DNA for the CDR3: TGTGCCAGCAGTCCTCTCAGGGGCACTGAAGCTTTCTTT.

The chain has TRBV3-1 (or the pseudogene TRBV3-2) and TRBJ1-5; 10 bases fit TRBD1. Trimming took 1 base from V and 4 from J; bases not matched to a gene: 1. The CDR3 runs to 15 residues. In germline, CDR1 is LGHDT, CDR2 YNNKEL (reference sequence). CDR3 nucleotides: TGTGCCAGCAGCCAAGGGACAGGGGGGAATCAGCCCCAGCATTTT. It is translated as CASSQGTGGNQPQHF.